The 23 T cell receptor beta chains below all came from one sample that was sequenced in a study of blood T cell repertoires in COVID-19. Only in-frame clones appear in the TCRdb table, and some are missing; sequencing was by immunoSEQ multiplex PCR. This sample has 140,000 to 150,000 clones; about 84% occur once, and the top ten carry roughly 13%. Sequences were obtained from peripheral blood. The receptors were gathered from a man aged 60-69 years with active or convalescent COVID-19.

This clone has a count of ten or more. J is TRBJ2-7 and V is TRBV4-2, with TRBD1 as a possible D gene (6 bases). The V end lost 1 base, the J end lost 3 bases, and 13 bases lay between the germline ends. Germline CDR1 is LGHNA and CDR2 is YNFKEQ. CDR3 length: 15 amino acids. Here the CDR3 DNA reads TGTGCCAGCAGCCAAGCAACAGGGAGCGGCTACGAGCAGTACTTC. Translated, it gives CASSQATGSGYEQYF.

The gene calls are TRBV18 and TRBJ2-3; D remains ambiguous. CDR3 length equals 14 residues. V gave up 1 base and J gave up 4 bases, with 9 bases separating them. Germline loops: CDR1 KGHSH, CDR2 LQKENI. The CDR3 bases are TGTGCCAGCTCACCACAGAGTCGGGCAGATACGCAGTATTTT. Protein sequence: CASSPQSRADTQYF.

This chain connects TRBV10-3 to TRBJ2-1; maybe TRBD1 (7 bases). CDR1 is ENHRY and CDR2 is SYGVKD in the germline V gene. The CDR3 spans 14 residues. V was clipped by 4 bases and J by 8 bases, with 15 bases between them. The chain's CDR3 is CAISVQGGRDEQFF. Written as DNA, the CDR3 is TGTGCCATCAGTGTCCAGGGGGGCCGCGATGAGCAGTTCTTC.

This chain uses TRBV19 with TRBJ1-1; 7 nucleotides agree with TRBD1. The V segment lost 5 bases and the J segment 4 bases; nucleotides outside the gene matches: 4. This CDR3 has 13 amino acids. The germline CDR1 and CDR2 sequences are LNHDA and SQIVND (reference sequence). The CDR3 DNA reads TGTGCCAGTAGTGACAGGGATCGCACTGAAGCTTTCTTT. Residues: CASSDRDRTEAFF. The variable domain in full, completed from reference TRBV19 and TRBJ1-1, reads DGGITQSPKYLFRKEGQNVTLSCEQNLNHDAMYWYRQDPGQGLRLIYYSQIVNDFQKGDIAEGYSVSREKKESFPLTVTSAQKNPTAFYLCASSDRDRTEAFFGQGTRLTVV.

This chain uses TRBV5-4 with TRBJ2-2; 12 positions agree with TRBD2. CDR3 length: 18 residues. Trimming cost V 2 bases and J 0 bases; bases outside gene matches: 5. Germline loops: CDR1 SGHNT, CDR2 YYREEE (reference sequence). DNA of the CDR3: TGTGCCAGCAGCTTTGGACTAGCGGGAATCTCGAACACCGGGGAGCTGTTTTTT. Translating it yields CASSFGLAGISNTGELFF.

This rearrangement joins TRBV5-6 to TRBJ1-3, with TRBD1 matching over 7 bases. J was trimmed by 2 bases and V by 0 bases; bases with no gene match: 8. This CDR3 has 17 amino acids. The germline gives CDR1 SGHDT, CDR2 YYEEEE. The CDR3 sequence: CASSLVGQLKTGNTIYF. The DNA of the CDR3 is TGTGCCAGCAGCTTGGTGGGACAGCTTAAAACTGGAAACACCATATATTTT.

This clone was observed once. The chain joins TRBV23-1 to TRBJ1-6; TRBD1 might be the D (5 bases). TRBV23-1 is designated an ORF whose function remains uncertain. Trimming shortened V by 4 bases and J by 7 bases, and 14 bases separated the two germline ends. This CDR3 has 15 amino acids. The CDR3 loop is CASSRGTPTNSPLHF. As DNA, the CDR3 is TGCGCCAGCAGTCGAGGGACTCCCACGAATTCACCCCTCCACTTT.

This rearrangement joins TRBV18 to TRBJ1-5; 7 nucleotides agree with TRBD1. The CDR3 totals 15 residues. Germline CDR1 is KGHSH and CDR2 is LQKENI. Losses at the gene ends were 4 bases for V and 3 bases for J; bases not matched to a gene: 6. CDR3 sequence: CASSLRTGLNQPQHF. CDR3 nucleotides: TGTGCCAGCTCACTAAGGACAGGACTCAATCAGCCCCAGCATTTT.

The V call is TRBV6-1, the J call TRBJ2-2, with D perhaps matching TRBD2 (5 bases). The CDR3 is 14 residues long. The germline V gene has CDR1 MNHNS and CDR2 SASEGT. Trimming took off 2 bases at V and 5 bases at J, with 9 bases between the two ends. This CDR3 reads CASSESEETGELFF. The CDR3, as DNA: TGTGCCAGCAGTGAATCGGAGGAAACCGGGGAGCTGTTTTTT.

The V and J genes are TRBV27 and TRBJ2-7; possibly TRBD2 for D (5 bases). Deletions cut 2 bases from V and 5 bases from J, with 10 bases between. Germline V CDR1 and CDR2: MNHEY, SMNVEV (reference sequence). The CDR3 extends over 13 amino acids. CDR3 coding DNA: TGTGCCAGCAGTTTAGGAGCCGGGGACGAGCAGTACTTC. It yields the protein CASSLGAGDEQYF.

In DNA form, the CDR3 reads TGCAGCGCCGCGACAGGGGGGGCCAGAGTAGGGCAGTTCTTC. Translated: CSAATGGARVGQFF. The chain has TRBV29-1 and TRBJ2-1, with 9 positions matching TRBD1. The CDR3 is 14 residues long. After removal of 7 bases from V and 12 bases from J, the junction contained 16 bases not matched to a gene. Germline loops: CDR1 SQVTM, CDR2 ANQGSEA.

V and J are TRBV6-4 and TRBJ2-2; D is perhaps TRBD1 (5 bases). CDR1 is MRHNA, CDR2 SNTAGT, per germline. The length of the CDR3 is 14 residues. Trimming removed 4 bases at V and 4 bases at J, with 10 bases between. The CDR3 region has the DNA TGTGCCAGCAGTGCCTCCAGGGCCACCGGGGAGCTGTTTTTT. It codes for CASSASRATGELFF.

The chain has TRBV5-1 and TRBJ1-2; TRBD1 aligns across 8 bases. The CDR3 is 17 amino acids. With V trimmed by 0 bases and J by 0 bases, 7 bases remained unmatched. Germline V gene lookup returns CDR1 SGHRS and CDR2 YFSETQ. This chain's CDR3 is CASSLAGTGRPNYGYTF. The CDR3 DNA reads TGCGCCAGCAGCTTGGCCGGGACAGGAAGGCCTAACTATGGCTACACCTTC. The full variable domain, rest sourced from reference TRBV5-1 and TRBJ1-2, is KAGVTQTPRYLIKTRGQQVTLSCSPISGHRSVSWYQQTPGQGLQFLFEYFSETQRNKGNFPGRFSGRQFSNSRSEMNVSTLELGDSALYLCASSLAGTGRPNYGYTFGSGTRLTVV.

Here the CDR3 DNA reads TGTGCCAGCAGCTCAACTAGCGGGTATAACCACGAGCAGTACTTC. Residues: CASSSTSGYNHEQYF. V gene TRBV7-2 combines with J gene TRBJ2-7, with 9 bases identical to TRBD2. V shed 4 bases and J 5 bases; nucleotides not matched to a gene: 9. Germline-derived CDR1 and CDR2 are SGHTA and FQGNSA. The CDR3 is 15 amino acids.

The chain links TRBV4-3 to TRBJ2-1; no clear D. With 1 base removed from V and 8 bases from J, the gap between germline ends came to 6 bases. The CDR3 contains 12 residues. The germline V gene encodes CDR1 LGHNA and CDR2 YSLEER. CDR3 region: CASSQGGYEQFF. The CDR3 DNA follows: TGCGCCAGCAGCCAAGGAGGCTATGAGCAGTTCTTC.

This chain connects TRBV9 to TRBJ1-2; TRBD1 matches at 9 bases. Germline V gene sequence: CDR1 SGDLS, CDR2 YYNGEE. The CDR3 sequence is 15 residues long. J gave up 4 bases and V 0 bases, and 4 bases lay outside the gene matches. Here the CDR3 DNA reads TGTGCCAGCAGCGTAGACAGGGGGCGCTTCTATGGCTACACCTTC. Translating it yields CASSVDRGRFYGYTF.

This clone was counted a few times. The V call is TRBV4-2, the J call TRBJ1-1; 7 positions match TRBD1. With V trimmed by 1 base and J by 2 bases, 7 bases remained unmatched. This CDR3 is built from 16 residues. Germline V CDR1 and CDR2: LGHNA, YNFKEQ. In nucleotides, the CDR3 is TGTGCCAGCAGCCAAGCGGGGACAGTAAGTAACACTGAAGCTTTCTTT. Translation gives CASSQAGTVSNTEAFF.

The genes are TRBV5-1 and TRBJ2-2; 7 nucleotides agree with TRBD2. The germline V gene encodes CDR1 SGHRS and CDR2 YFSETQ. The CDR3 runs 16 residues. J gave up 0 bases and V 4 bases, and 6 bases lay outside the gene matches. The CDR3 reads CASSITSAANTGELFF. For the CDR3, the DNA is TGCGCCAGCAGCATTACTAGCGCCGCGAACACCGGGGAGCTGTTTTTT.

The J gene is TRBJ2-7, the V gene TRBV12-5, with D perhaps matching TRBD1 (5 bases). The length of the CDR3 is 13 residues. The V gene's germline CDR1 is LGHNT and CDR2 FRNRAP. V was shortened by 6 bases and J by 3 bases, with 12 bases between the two germline ends. Here the CDR3 reads CASGVDSVYEQYF. Here the CDR3 DNA reads TGTGCTAGTGGGGTAGACAGTGTCTACGAGCAGTACTTC.

This clone has only a few counts. The chain has TRBV19 and TRBJ2-5, with 8 bases aligning to TRBD2. CDR3 length equals 13 residues. CDR1 and CDR2 from the germline V gene are LNHDA and SQIVND (reference sequence). Trimming removed 5 bases from V and 4 bases from J; junction bases left unmatched: 3. The CDR3 here is CASSWTSRETQYF. Here the CDR3 DNA reads TGTGCCAGTAGTTGGACTAGCAGAGAGACCCAGTACTTC.

The rearrangement uses TRBV29-1 and TRBJ1-1; TRBD1 agrees at 7 bases. V lost 7 bases and J lost 0; bases outside the gene matches: 5. CDR1 and CDR2 from the germline V gene are SQVTM and ANQGSEA. The CDR3 spans 13 residues. The CDR3 sequence: CSAGQHMNTEAFF. The CDR3 DNA sequence: TGCAGCGCGGGACAGCACATGAACACTGAAGCTTTCTTT.

This clone was seen more than once but under ten times. The chain recombines TRBV5-1 with TRBJ1-1; the match to TRBD1 covers 7 bases. This CDR3 comprises 14 residues. The germline gives CDR1 SGHRS, CDR2 YFSETQ. V was clipped by 5 bases and J by 5 bases; unmatched bases: 9. In nucleotides, the CDR3 is TGCGCCAGCAGGGACAGGCCCTCTGGGACTGAAGCTTTCTTT. Translating gives CASRDRPSGTEAFF.

V is TRBV7-9 and J is TRBJ1-2; 10 bases match TRBD1. V gave up 5 bases and J gave up 7 bases; unmatched junction bases: 10. Germline loops: CDR1 SEHNR, CDR2 FQNEAQ (reference sequence). The CDR3 covers 15 residues. CDR3 sequence (DNA): TGTGCCAGCAGCCCCGACAGGGGGCTCCTCGGTGGCTACACCTTC. Protein product: CASSPDRGLLGGYTF.